A selection of T cell receptor beta chains follows, all from one sample in a study of blood T cell repertoires in COVID-19. The protocol was immunoSEQ multiplex PCR, while the TCRdb copy is restricted to in-frame clones and leaves out a portion. In the table there are some 89,000 clones, around 80% of which are singletons. Sequenced sample: peripheral blood. All receptors come from a man between 65 and 85 years old with acute or convalescent COVID-19. CDR3s include the opening cysteine and the closing phenylalanine or tryptophan.

TRBV29-1	CSANRDRGRRETQYF
TRBV5-4	CASSWAGSYGYTF
TRBV10-2	CASSESLAGGPDTQYF
TRBV2	CASSDMAGKWGEQYF
TRBV5-1	CASSYGTTGTTEAFF
TRBV6-5	CASSREGVGQGTQYF
TRBV11-3	CASSTSLSGSVGNEQFF
TRBV6-1	CASSDAQGTEAFF
TRBV19	CASIGSGTGNTEAFF
TRBV6-5	CASSPTGASTDTQYF
TRBV27	CASAPGAGNTIYF
TRBV28	CASRRRGRDTGELFF
TRBV2	CASSGQPNYGYTF
TRBV6-5	CASSPTGQGPGELFF
TRBV5-1	CASSSGQGANTEAFF
TRBV4-1	CASSPTGGNTEAFF
TRBV27	CASSLEPLGAQYF
TRBV6-5	CASSYGGRGSTEAFF
TRBV28	CASTTGVGNQPQHF
TRBV11-2	CASSLRGTSGREFF
TRBV7-3	CASSLRSGTAAFF
TRBV7-2	CASSQDRGHGYTF
TRBV2	CASNYQGYEQYF
TRBV14	CASSQGVGSSQGARETQYF
TRBV25-1	CASSSSGAEAFF
TRBV5-6	CASSQGAAGQPQHF
TRBV28	CASSPPPGARKAQPQHF
TRBV29-1	CSVEEPGDPYGYTF
TRBV9	CASSVGQGRGNIQYF
TRBV24-1	CATSDHDPRAYNEQFF
TRBV2	CASSGGGTSISGNTIYF
TRBV7-2	CASSLGQGLNQPQHF
TRBV13	CASSGQEYYGYTF
TRBV3-1/TRBV3-2	CASSQHPTGIDHTDTQYF
TRBV6-5	CASSRGDGANQPQHF
TRBV2	CASSQGTLFTDTQYF
TRBV6-5	CASQTGTLTYEQYF
TRBV19	CASSIRLAGGHQETQYF
TRBV7-2	CASSSRGQNTDTQYF
TRBV28	CASSKFGGRTEAFF
TRBV19	CASEDHNRNSPLHF
TRBV2	CASSEPNRVNEKLFF
TRBV5-6	CASSYSDNPNTEAFF
TRBV5-4	CASSRGRGRGGTDTQYF
TRBV4-1	CASSQLTANYGYTF
TRBV6-4	CASREQTGFNTEAFF
TRBV7-9	CASRGGRESEAFF
TRBV28	CAAASGVTNEKLFF
TRBV7-2	CASSLHGTGGSGYTF
TRBV24-1	CATSETDWTGELFF
TRBV28	CASSFGDSDNEKLFF
TRBV27	CASSLTGQPQHF
TRBV5-1	CASSFGLAGGPIHEQFF
TRBV5-4	CASTFIQGQGGYTF
TRBV6-6	CASSFRQGGSNQPQHF
TRBV27	CASSLHRGDTGELFF
TRBV6-6	CASSLTGYNEQFF
TRBV5-4	CASSGADHGYTF